These 31 T cell receptor beta chains share one sample of origin, sequenced in a study of CD8+ T cells in alopecia areata. Treatment in this sample: oral pan-JAK inhibitor, 5-10 mg twice daily. It was cDNA, reverse transcribed from extracted RNA, that served as the sequencing template. Using immunoSEQ multiplex PCR, the repertoire was profiled, and TCRdb retains in-frame clones only, with some absent. This repertoire shows about 120,000 clones, around 53% found once; its top ten account for roughly 0.5%. This specimen was CD4+ T cells sorted from blood, taken at week 4, from a patient treated with tofacitinib. The receptors shown here come from a human donor with alopecia areata.

The chain is built from TRBV30 and TRBJ1-1, with D tentatively TRBD1 (6 bases). Per germline, CDR1 GTSNPN and CDR2 SVGIG (reference sequence). The CDR3 loop spans 14 amino acids. Deletions cut 3 bases from V and 0 bases from J, with 11 bases between. CDR3 DNA sequence: TGTGCCTGGAGCCTGGACAGAATGAACACTGAAGCTTTCTTT. This encodes CAWSLDRMNTEAFF. Based on the CDR3 plus reference TRBV30 and TRBJ1-1, the full variable domain is SQTIHQWPATLVQPVGSPLSLECTVEGTSNPNLYWYRQAAGRGLQLLFYSVGIGQISSEVPQNLSASRPQDRQFILSSKKLLLSDSGFYLCAWSLDRMNTEAFFGQGTRLTVV.

J is TRBJ1-2 and V is TRBV7-2; D remains ambiguous. The CDR3 has 12 residues. Germline lookup yields CDR1 SGHTA and CDR2 FQGNSA. V was trimmed by 5 bases and J by 4 bases, leaving 8 bases between them. The CDR3 sequence: CASSPPSYGYTF. The CDR3 DNA reads TGTGCCAGCAGCCCTCCCTCCTATGGCTACACCTTC.

In its sample, this clone was seen many times. The chain uses TRBV6-6 and TRBJ1-1, with D tentatively TRBD1 (5 bases). The germline gives CDR1 MNHNY, CDR2 SVGAGI (reference sequence). This CDR3 has 12 amino acids. V lost 4 bases to trimming and J lost 7 bases, with 10 bases between them. The CDR3 sequence: CASSFAGREAFF. Written as DNA, the CDR3 is TGTGCCAGCAGTTTCGCAGGGCGTGAAGCTTTCTTT.

V and J are TRBV6-5 and TRBJ2-6; possible D gene TRBD2, 7 bases. This CDR3 is 15 amino acids long. With 5 bases removed from V and 2 bases from J, the gap between germline ends came to 10 bases. Germline loops: CDR1 MNHEY, CDR2 SVGAGI. CDR3 nucleotides: TGTGCCAGCAGTCCGGGGGGCGCTGGGGCCAACGTCCTGACTTTC. This encodes CASSPGGAGANVLTF.

The CDR3 protein is CASRNRGRLGGYTF. In DNA form, the CDR3 reads TGTGCCAGCAGGAACAGGGGGCGCTTAGGTGGCTACACCTTC. This chain uses TRBV6-1 with TRBJ1-2; TRBD1 matches 9 bases. CDR3 length equals 14 residues. Germline CDR1 and CDR2: MNHNS and SASEGT. The junction had 9 bases not matched to a gene; V was cut back by 6 bases and J by 7 bases.

The V call is TRBV5-1, the J call TRBJ2-1, with D perhaps TRBD2 (6 bases). Germline V lookup: CDR1 SGHRS, CDR2 YFSETQ. Trimming took 4 bases from V and 5 from J, leaving 13 bases between them. This CDR3 comprises 14 residues. CDR3 sequence reads: CASSIAVRDNEQFF. The CDR3 DNA is TGCGCCAGCAGCATAGCGGTGCGAGACAATGAGCAGTTCTTC. Together with reference TRBV5-1 and TRBJ2-1, the CDR3 gives the full variable domain: KAGVTQTPRYLIKTRGQQVTLSCSPISGHRSVSWYQQTPGQGLQFLFEYFSETQRNKGNFPGRFSGRQFSNSRSEMNVSTLELGDSALYLCASSIAVRDNEQFFGPGTRLTVL.

The chain joins TRBV18 to TRBJ2-6; possible D gene TRBD1, 5 bases. With 2 bases removed from V and 0 bases from J, the gap between germline ends came to 8 bases. CDR3 length: 16 residues. Germline V gives CDR1 KGHSH, CDR2 LQKENI. The CDR3 spells CASSPNRNSGANVLTF. CDR3 coding DNA: TGTGCCAGCTCACCAAACAGGAACTCTGGGGCCAACGTCCTGACTTTC.

The V gene is TRBV2, the J gene TRBJ2-3, with 7 positions matching TRBD1. The V gene's germline CDR1 is SNHLY and CDR2 FYNNEI. This CDR3 spans 13 amino acids. Germline trimming cut 5 bases from V and 1 base from J; bases unmatched to any gene: 0. CDR3 bases: TGTGCCAGCAGTACAGGGGGCACAGATACGCAGTATTTT. Its protein is CASSTGGTDTQYF.

The gene calls are TRBV29-1 and TRBJ1-4; D unclear. Germline V CDR1 and CDR2: SQVTM, ANQGSEA. The CDR3 runs to 14 residues. Between the trimmed V and J ends, which lost 0 bases and 5 bases, there was a span of 10 bases. The CDR3 DNA follows: TGCAGCGTTGAAGATCGTTCAAGAAATGAAAAACTGTTTTTT. Its translation: CSVEDRSRNEKLFF.

The chain links TRBV6-5 to TRBJ1-1; D is undetermined. Germline-derived CDR1 and CDR2 are MNHEY and SVGAGI. V dropped 0 bases and J dropped 10 bases, with 9 bases sitting between them. The CDR3 extends over 12 amino acids. CDR3 DNA: TGTGCCAGCAGTTACTCGGCAGGAGTAGCTTTCTTT. It encodes CASSYSAGVAFF.

CDR3 nucleotides: TGTGCCAGCAGCCTCCGGGACAGGCGCTCCTACGAGCAGTACTTC. Residues: CASSLRDRRSYEQYF. The chain recombines TRBV14 with TRBJ2-7, with 8 bases identical to TRBD1. This CDR3 has 15 amino acids. The V and J ends lost 4 bases and 0 bases, in that order; junction bases with no gene match: 5. Germline lookup yields CDR1 SGHDN and CDR2 FVKESK.

The J gene is TRBJ1-4, the V gene TRBV29-1; D is possibly TRBD1 (6 bases). Germline CDR1 SQVTM, CDR2 ANQGSEA. The ends were cut back, 5 bases at V and 7 bases at J, with 11 bases in the middle. The CDR3 length is 12 residues. The CDR3 region has the DNA TGCAGCGTTTCAGGGGAGGCTGAAAAACTGTTTTTT. Residues: CSVSGEAEKLFF.

The chain combines TRBV2 with TRBJ2-5; D is uncertain. Germline V gives CDR1 SNHLY, CDR2 FYNNEI. This CDR3 has 10 residues. V was trimmed by 6 bases and J by 2 bases, leaving 1 base between them. The CDR3 bases are TGTGCCAGCAGGCAAGAGACCCAGTACTTC. It translates to CASRQETQYF.

The genes are TRBV5-4 and TRBJ2-1; TRBD2 agrees at 12 bases. Germline loops: CDR1 SGHNT, CDR2 YYREEE (reference sequence). Trimming took 1 base from V and 8 from J; bases not matched to a gene: 7. CDR3 length: 16 amino acids. DNA for the CDR3: TGTGCCAGCAGCTTGCGGACTAGCGGGGTCATGGATGAGCAGTTCTTC. This codes for CASSLRTSGVMDEQFF.

The chain combines TRBV15 with TRBJ2-7, with D uncertain. CDR1 and CDR2 from the germline V gene are LNHNV and YYDKDF (reference sequence). The CDR3 consists of 14 residues. Trimming shortened V by 0 bases and J by 5 bases, and 11 bases separated the two germline ends. The chain's CDR3 is CATSRDRLVHEQYF. The CDR3 DNA sequence: TGTGCCACCAGCAGAGATCGGCTAGTCCACGAGCAGTACTTC.

This clone was seen only a few times. The V and J genes are TRBV2 and TRBJ2-2; D unclear. V shed 1 base and J shed 1 base, with 1 base lying between them. The germline CDR1 and CDR2 sequences are SNHLY and FYNNEI. The CDR3 is 13 residues long. The CDR3 nucleotides are TGTGCCAGCAGTGAAGTGAACACCGGGGAGCTGTTTTTT. Its protein product is CASSEVNTGELFF.

This chain uses TRBV29-1 with TRBJ2-7; D unresolved. Germline CDR1 and CDR2: SQVTM and ANQGSEA. This CDR3 spans 12 amino acids. The V and J ends lost 4 bases and 4 bases respectively, with 11 bases between them. The CDR3 loop reads CSVVSLGYEQYF. CDR3 nucleotides: TGCAGCGTTGTCTCCCTGGGTTACGAGCAGTACTTC.

The V call is TRBV5-1, the J call TRBJ2-7; no reliable D call. Trimming shortened V by 2 bases and J by 6 bases, and 6 bases separated the two germline ends. The germline V gene encodes CDR1 SGHRS and CDR2 YFSETQ. The CDR3 length is 11 residues. The CDR3 spells CASSLLSEQYF. The CDR3 DNA sequence: TGCGCCAGCAGCTTACTCTCCGAGCAGTACTTC.

The chain is built from TRBV27 and TRBJ2-7; 8 nucleotides agree with TRBD2. J was trimmed by 3 bases and V by 0 bases; bases with no gene match: 7. The CDR3 contains 16 residues. Germline V gene sequence: CDR1 MNHEY, CDR2 SMNVEV (reference sequence). This CDR3 reads CASSLSSRAGDYEQYF. CDR3 DNA: TGTGCCAGCAGTTTATCGTCCCGAGCGGGGGACTACGAGCAGTACTTC.

The CDR3 loop is CASSGPGVPLTDTQYF. In DNA, the CDR3 is TGTGCCAGCAGTGGACCCGGGGTCCCGCTCACAGATACGCAGTATTTT. V usage is TRBV7-9 and J usage is TRBJ2-3; D possibly corresponds to TRBD2 (5 bases). Germline CDR1 is SEHNR and CDR2 is FQNEAQ (reference sequence). This CDR3 has 16 residues. The V and J ends lost 6 bases and 2 bases respectively, with 18 bases between them.

The rearrangement links TRBV7-2 to TRBJ2-5; tentatively, D is TRBD1 or TRBD2 (5 bases each). V dropped 2 bases and J dropped 7 bases, with 17 bases sitting between them. The CDR3 covers 15 residues. The V gene's germline CDR1 is SGHTA and CDR2 FQGNSA. This CDR3 is CASSLSRVRVGTQYF. CDR3 DNA: TGTGCCAGCAGCTTATCCAGGGTGAGGGTGGGGACCCAGTACTTC.

For this clone: Relative to the germline gene, one junction end is altered; a read error may explain this. V is TRBV30 and J is TRBJ2-3; the D call may be TRBD1 or TRBD2 (5 bases each). The CDR3 contains 11 residues. CDR1 is GTSNPN and CDR2 is SVGIG in the germline V gene (reference sequence). This chain's CDR3 is CGAGTTDTQCF. CDR3 sequence (DNA): TGCGGTGCAGGGACCACAGATACGCAGTGTTTT.

This clone was picked up one time. The chain joins TRBV30 to TRBJ2-7, with D perhaps matching TRBD1 (7 bases). The length of the CDR3 is 15 residues. Germline V gene sequence: CDR1 GTSNPN, CDR2 SVGIG (reference sequence). Trimming removed 5 bases at V and 3 bases at J, with 20 bases between. In DNA form, the CDR3 reads TGTGCCTGGCGAATCGTGGGGCAGGGGGGCTACGAGCAGTACTTC. Translating gives CAWRIVGQGGYEQYF.

V gene TRBV15 combines with J gene TRBJ1-2; D unclear. V was pared by 0 bases and J by 6 bases, with 5 bases between. The CDR3 extends over 12 amino acids. Germline V gene lookup returns CDR1 LNHNV and CDR2 YYDKDF (reference sequence). CDR3 in amino acids: CATSRDVDGYTF. In nucleotides, the CDR3 is TGTGCCACCAGCAGAGATGTGGATGGCTACACCTTC.

Regarding this clone: Other nucleotide sequences in the sample specify the same CDR3. The chain is built from TRBV7-9 and TRBJ2-2; D ambiguous. The CDR3 length is 14 residues. Trimming pared 1 base from V and 2 bases from J, leaving 5 bases between. Per the germline V gene, CDR1 is SEHNR and CDR2 is FQNEAQ (reference sequence). The CDR3 bases are TGTGCCAGCAGCTTAGGCACTAACACCGGGGAGCTGTTTTTT. It codes for CASSLGTNTGELFF.

The chain links TRBV5-1 to TRBJ2-7; possible D gene TRBD2, 5 bases. The germline CDR1 and CDR2 sequences are SGHRS and YFSETQ. V dropped 2 bases and J dropped 3 bases, with 12 bases sitting between them. The CDR3 totals 14 residues. The DNA for the CDR3 is TGCGCCAGCAGCTTCCGAGGGAGAGGCTACGAGCAGTACTTC. Amino acids: CASSFRGRGYEQYF.

The V and J genes are TRBV7-2 and TRBJ2-7; D not certain. Germline V gene lookup returns CDR1 SGHTA and CDR2 FQGNSA. The CDR3 has 14 residues. V gave up 6 bases and J gave up 4 bases, with 16 bases separating them. CDR3 nucleotide sequence: TGTGCCAGCAGTTCAGGTGGGCGAGGATACGAGCAGTACTTC. It codes for CASSSGGRGYEQYF.

This rearrangement joins TRBV5-4 to TRBJ2-7; 7 bases fit TRBD1. Germline V gives CDR1 SGHNT, CDR2 YYREEE (reference sequence). After removal of 1 base from V and 3 bases from J, the junction contained 7 bases not matched to a gene. This CDR3 region has 15 residues. CDR3 sequence: CASSLPGQSLYEQYF. CDR3 nucleotides: TGTGCCAGCAGCTTGCCGGGACAGTCGCTCTACGAGCAGTACTTC. Variable domain in full (rest from reference TRBV5-4 and TRBJ2-7): ETGVTQSPTHLIKTRGQQVTLRCSSQSGHNTVSWYQQALGQGPQFIFQYYREEENGRGNFPPRFSGLQFPNYSSELNVNALELDDSALYLCASSLPGQSLYEQYFGPGTRLTVT.

The V gene is TRBV30, the J gene TRBJ2-6; the D is unclear. V was cut by 0 bases and J by 11 bases, with 11 bases left in between. CDR3 length equals 13 residues. CDR1 and CDR2 from the germline V gene are GTSNPN and SVGIG (reference sequence). The CDR3 loop is CAWSVKASDVLTF. The CDR3 DNA is TGTGCCTGGAGTGTAAAGGCCTCAGACGTCCTGACTTTC.

This clone was counted between two and nine times. The genes are TRBV4-1 and TRBJ2-4; TRBD1 matches 9 bases. The CDR3 consists of 16 residues. V shed 1 base, J shed 2 bases, and the junction held 3 bases outside the gene matches. The V gene's germline CDR1 is MGHRA and CDR2 YSYEKL. The CDR3 protein is CASSQVNRGPKNIQYF. The DNA for the CDR3 is TGCGCCAGCAGCCAAGTTAACAGGGGGCCCAAAAACATTCAGTACTTC.

This chain connects TRBV4-2 to TRBJ2-7; 10 bases line up with TRBD1. Trimming cost V 1 base and J 3 bases; bases outside gene matches: 6. Looked up from germline, CDR1 is LGHNA and CDR2 is YNFKEQ. The CDR3 is 16 amino acids. The CDR3 is CASSQVSGTGDYEQYF. The CDR3 coding sequence is TGTGCCAGCAGCCAAGTTTCCGGGACAGGGGACTACGAGCAGTACTTC.